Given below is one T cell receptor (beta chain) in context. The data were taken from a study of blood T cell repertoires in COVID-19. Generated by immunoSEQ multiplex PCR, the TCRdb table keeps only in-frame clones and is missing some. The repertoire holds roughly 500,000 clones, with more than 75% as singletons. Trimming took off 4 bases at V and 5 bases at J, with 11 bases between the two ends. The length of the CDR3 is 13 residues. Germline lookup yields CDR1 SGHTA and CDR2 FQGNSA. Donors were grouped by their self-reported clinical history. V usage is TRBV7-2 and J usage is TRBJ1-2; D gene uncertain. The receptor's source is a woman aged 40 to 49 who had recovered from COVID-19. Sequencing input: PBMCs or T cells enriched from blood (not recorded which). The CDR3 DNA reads TGTGCCAGCAGCTCGTCCCTTTCGTATGGCTACACCTTC. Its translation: CASSSSLSYGYTF.